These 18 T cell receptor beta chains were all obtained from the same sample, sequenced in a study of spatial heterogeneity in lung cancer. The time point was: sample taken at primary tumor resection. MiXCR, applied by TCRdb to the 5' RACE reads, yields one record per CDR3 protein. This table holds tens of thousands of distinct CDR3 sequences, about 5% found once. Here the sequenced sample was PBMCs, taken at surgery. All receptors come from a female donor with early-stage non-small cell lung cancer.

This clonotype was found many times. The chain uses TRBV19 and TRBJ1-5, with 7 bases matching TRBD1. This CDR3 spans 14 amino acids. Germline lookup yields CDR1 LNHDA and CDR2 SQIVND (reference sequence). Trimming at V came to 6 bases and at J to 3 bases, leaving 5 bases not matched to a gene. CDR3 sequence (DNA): TGTGCCAGTAGAACGACAGGGAACAATCAGCCCCAGCATTTT. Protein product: CASRTTGNNQPQHF.

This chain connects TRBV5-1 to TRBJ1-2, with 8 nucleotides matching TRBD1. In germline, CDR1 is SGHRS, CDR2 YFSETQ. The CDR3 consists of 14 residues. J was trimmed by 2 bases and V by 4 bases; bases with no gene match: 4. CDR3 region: CASSTTGGNYGYTF. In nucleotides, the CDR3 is TGCGCCAGCAGCACAACAGGGGGAAACTATGGCTACACCTTC.

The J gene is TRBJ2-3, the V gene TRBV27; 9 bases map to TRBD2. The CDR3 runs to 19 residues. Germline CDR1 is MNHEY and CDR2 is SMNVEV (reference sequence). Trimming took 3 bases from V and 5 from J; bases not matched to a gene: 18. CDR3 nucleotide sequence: TGTGCCAGCAGTTTTTCCCTTGCTAGGCCTAGCGGGGTGAGAGATACGCAGTATTTT. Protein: CASSFSLARPSGVRDTQYF.

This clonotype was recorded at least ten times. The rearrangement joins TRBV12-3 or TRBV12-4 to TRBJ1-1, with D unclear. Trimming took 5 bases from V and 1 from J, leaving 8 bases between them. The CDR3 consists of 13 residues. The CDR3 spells CASSRVRNTEAFF. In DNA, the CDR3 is TGTGCCAGCAGTCGGGTCCGGAACACTGAAGCTTTCTTT.

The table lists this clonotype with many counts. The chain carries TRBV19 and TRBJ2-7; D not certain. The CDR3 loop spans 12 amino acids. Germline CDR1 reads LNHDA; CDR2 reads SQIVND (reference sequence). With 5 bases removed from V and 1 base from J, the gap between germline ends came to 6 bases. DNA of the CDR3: TGTGCCAGTAGTGCGCGGTCCTACGAGCAGTACTTC. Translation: CASSARSYEQYF.

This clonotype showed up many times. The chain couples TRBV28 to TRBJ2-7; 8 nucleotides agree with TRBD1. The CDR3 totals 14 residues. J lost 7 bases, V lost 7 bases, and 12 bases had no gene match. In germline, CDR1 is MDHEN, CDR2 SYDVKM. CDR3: CASMTGTGRGEQYF. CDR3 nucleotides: TGTGCCAGCATGACCGGGACAGGCCGGGGGGAGCAGTACTTC.

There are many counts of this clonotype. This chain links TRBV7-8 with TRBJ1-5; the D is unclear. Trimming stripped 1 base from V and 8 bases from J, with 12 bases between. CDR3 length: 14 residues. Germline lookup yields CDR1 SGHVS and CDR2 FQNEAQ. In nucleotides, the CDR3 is TGTGCCAGCAGCTTAGATTTAGGGCCCGAGCCCCAGCATTTT. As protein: CASSLDLGPEPQHF.

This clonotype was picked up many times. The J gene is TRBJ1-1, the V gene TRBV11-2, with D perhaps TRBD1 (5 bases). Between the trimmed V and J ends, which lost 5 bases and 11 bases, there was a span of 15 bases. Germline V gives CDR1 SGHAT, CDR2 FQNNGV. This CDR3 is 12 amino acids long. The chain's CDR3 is CASSPGSRRAFF. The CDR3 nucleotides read TGTGCCAGCAGCCCAGGGTCCCGTCGGGCTTTCTTT.

Here the CDR3 reads CASSLGSQGATIYF. Written as DNA, the CDR3 is TGTGCCAGCAGCTTAGGATCACAGGGGGCAACAATATATTTT. The chain carries TRBV11-2 and TRBJ1-3; 9 positions match TRBD1. V gave up 1 base and J gave up 13 bases; unmatched junction bases: 8. Germline V gene lookup returns CDR1 SGHAT and CDR2 FQNNGV. This CDR3 is built from 14 residues.

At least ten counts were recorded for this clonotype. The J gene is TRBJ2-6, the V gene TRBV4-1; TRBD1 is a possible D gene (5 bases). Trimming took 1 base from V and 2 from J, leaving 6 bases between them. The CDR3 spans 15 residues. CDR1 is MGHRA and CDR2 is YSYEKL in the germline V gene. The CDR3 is CASSQVGAGANVLTF. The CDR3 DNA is TGCGCCAGCAGCCAAGTAGGGGCTGGGGCCAACGTCCTGACTTTC.

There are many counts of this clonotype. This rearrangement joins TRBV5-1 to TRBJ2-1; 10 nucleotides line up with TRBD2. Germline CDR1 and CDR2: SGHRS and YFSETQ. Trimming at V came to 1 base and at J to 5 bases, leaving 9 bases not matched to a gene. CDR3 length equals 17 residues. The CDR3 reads CASSLRASGGSNNEQFF. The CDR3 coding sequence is TGCGCCAGCAGCTTGCGGGCTAGCGGGGGCAGCAACAATGAGCAGTTCTTC.

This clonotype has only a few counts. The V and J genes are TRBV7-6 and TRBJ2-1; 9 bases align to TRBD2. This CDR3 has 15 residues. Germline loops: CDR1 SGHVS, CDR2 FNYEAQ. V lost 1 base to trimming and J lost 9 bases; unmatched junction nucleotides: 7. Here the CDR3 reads CASSLGGAGGLEQFF. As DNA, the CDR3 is TGTGCCAGCAGCTTAGGTGGCGCGGGGGGGCTTGAGCAGTTCTTC.

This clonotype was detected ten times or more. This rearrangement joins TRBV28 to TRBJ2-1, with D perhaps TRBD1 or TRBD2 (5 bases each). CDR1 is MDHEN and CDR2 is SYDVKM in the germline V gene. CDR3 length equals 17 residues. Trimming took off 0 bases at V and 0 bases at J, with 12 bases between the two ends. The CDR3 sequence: CASSLWVSGRSYNEQFF. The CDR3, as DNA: TGTGCCAGCAGTTTATGGGTATCGGGGCGCTCCTACAATGAGCAGTTCTTC.

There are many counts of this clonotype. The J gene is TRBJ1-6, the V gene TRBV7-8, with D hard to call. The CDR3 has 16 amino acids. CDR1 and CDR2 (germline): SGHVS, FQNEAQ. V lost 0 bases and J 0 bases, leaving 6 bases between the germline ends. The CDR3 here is CASSLALHSYNSPLHF. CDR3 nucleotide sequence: TGTGCCAGCAGCTTAGCACTCCACTCCTATAATTCACCCCTCCACTTT.

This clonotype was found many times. The CDR3 spells CASSYSLNPRDSNTDTQYF. CDR3 in DNA: TGTGCCAGCAGTTACTCTTTGAACCCCCGGGACAGCAACACAGATACGCAGTATTTT. J is TRBJ2-3 and V is TRBV6-6; 7 nucleotides line up with TRBD1. Germline-derived CDR1 and CDR2 are MNHNY and SVGAGI (reference sequence). J gave up 2 bases and V 0 bases, and 14 bases lay outside the gene matches. CDR3 length: 19 residues.

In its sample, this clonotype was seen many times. The CDR3 protein is CASSPRGEGGTGELFF. CDR3 bases: TGTGCCAGCAGCCCCCGTGGGGAGGGCGGCACCGGGGAGCTGTTTTTT. The rearrangement links TRBV11-2 to TRBJ2-2; 7 bases are shared with TRBD2. CDR1 and CDR2 from the germline V gene are SGHAT and FQNNGV. The CDR3 is 16 amino acids. V lost 5 bases, J lost 4 bases, and 10 bases stayed unmatched.

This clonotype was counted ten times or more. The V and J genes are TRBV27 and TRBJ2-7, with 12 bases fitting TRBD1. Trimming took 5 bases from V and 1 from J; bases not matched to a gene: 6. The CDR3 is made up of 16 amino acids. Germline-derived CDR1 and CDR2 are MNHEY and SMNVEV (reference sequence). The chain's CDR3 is CASSLRDRGRSYEQYF. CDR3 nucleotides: TGTGCCAGCAGTCTACGGGACAGGGGGCGTTCCTACGAGCAGTACTTC.

CDR3 nucleotide sequence: TGTGCCAGCAGCCACCCTCGTTTTACCGGAGATACGCAGTATTTT. Translated, it gives CASSHPRFTGDTQYF. V is TRBV11-2 and J is TRBJ2-3; D not certain. Trimming removed 5 bases from V and 5 bases from J, with 17 bases in between. Germline V gives CDR1 SGHAT, CDR2 FQNNGV. The CDR3 extends over 15 amino acids.